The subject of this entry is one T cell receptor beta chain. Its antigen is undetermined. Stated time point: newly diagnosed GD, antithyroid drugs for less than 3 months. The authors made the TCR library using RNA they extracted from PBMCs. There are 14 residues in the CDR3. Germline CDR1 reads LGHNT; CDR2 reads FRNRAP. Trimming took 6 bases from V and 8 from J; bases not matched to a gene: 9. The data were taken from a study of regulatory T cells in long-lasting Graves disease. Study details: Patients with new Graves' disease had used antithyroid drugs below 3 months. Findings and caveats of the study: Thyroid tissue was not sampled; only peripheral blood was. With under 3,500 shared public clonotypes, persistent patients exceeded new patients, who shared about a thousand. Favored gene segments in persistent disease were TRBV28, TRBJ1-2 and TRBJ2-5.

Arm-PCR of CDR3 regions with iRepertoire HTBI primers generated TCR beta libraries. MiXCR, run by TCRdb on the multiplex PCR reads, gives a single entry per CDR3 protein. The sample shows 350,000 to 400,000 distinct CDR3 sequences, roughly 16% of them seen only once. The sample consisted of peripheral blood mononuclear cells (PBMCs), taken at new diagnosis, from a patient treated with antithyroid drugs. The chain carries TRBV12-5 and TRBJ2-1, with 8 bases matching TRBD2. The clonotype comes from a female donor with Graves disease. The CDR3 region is CASGLPRLAHEQFF. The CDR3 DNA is TGTGCTAGTGGCCTTCCCCGACTAGCGCATGAGCAGTTCTTC.